The 3 T cell receptor beta chains below come from one sample, sequenced in a study of radiotherapy plus CTLA-4 blockade in lung cancer. Sequencing was performed with immunoSEQ multiplex PCR; in TCRdb, only in-frame clones are kept and a portion is missing. The sample shows roughly 88,000 clones, 80% to 90% of them seen only once. Sample: peripheral blood, taken from a patient treated with radiotherapy plus ipilimumab. All receptors come from a human donor with non-small cell lung cancer who had stable disease on radiotherapy plus ipilimumab.

A single count supports this clone. The J gene is TRBJ1-2, the V gene TRBV28, with D hard to call. Looked up from germline, CDR1 is MDHEN and CDR2 is SYDVKM. Trimming pared 8 bases from V and 2 bases from J, leaving 12 bases between. This CDR3 contains 13 residues. CDR3 protein: CASCLLINYGYTF. The CDR3 DNA is TGTGCCAGCTGCCTCCTCATCAACTATGGCTACACCTTC.

This chain links TRBV29-1 with TRBJ2-3, with D unclear. Between the trimmed V and J ends, which lost 3 bases and 3 bases, there was a span of 7 bases. Germline CDR1 reads SQVTM; CDR2 reads ANQGSEA. The CDR3 loop spans 12 amino acids. The CDR3 DNA sequence: TGCAGCGTTGATTTAGGGACAGATACGCAGTATTTT. This sequence encodes CSVDLGTDTQYF.

The V gene is TRBV7-2, the J gene TRBJ1-4; D is unresolved. The germline V gene has CDR1 SGHTA and CDR2 FQGNSA. CDR3 size: 15 residues. With 1 base removed from V and 8 bases from J, the gap between germline ends came to 14 bases. The CDR3 spells CASSLEGRGDEKLFF. CDR3 sequence (DNA): TGTGCCAGCAGCTTAGAGGGCAGAGGAGACGAAAAACTGTTTTTT.